The 16 T cell receptor beta chains presented below share a single source sample, sequenced in a study of blood T cell repertoires in COVID-19. The protocol was immunoSEQ multiplex PCR, while the TCRdb copy is restricted to in-frame clones and leaves out a portion. The table includes fewer than 250,000 clones, about 85% detected once. Material: peripheral blood. The receptors originated from a woman aged 60-75 years with active or convalescent COVID-19.

The rearrangement links TRBV25-1 to TRBJ2-2; 7 bases fit TRBD1. Germline trimming cut 1 base from V and 0 bases from J; bases unmatched to any gene: 5. This CDR3 comprises 17 residues. CDR1 and CDR2 (germline): MGHDK, SYGVNS. The CDR3 DNA reads TGTGCCAGCAGTGAATTTGGGACAGACGCGAACACCGGGGAGCTGTTTTTT. As protein: CASSEFGTDANTGELFF.

The CDR3, as DNA: TGTGCCAGCAGCGTTAGCGGGAGGGCGTCAACCGGGGAGCTGTTTTTT. This codes for CASSVSGRASTGELFF. The chain couples TRBV7-6 to TRBJ2-2; 11 bases align to TRBD2. The ends lost 5 bases at V and 5 bases at J; junction bases unmatched: 7. The CDR3 has 16 amino acids. Germline V gene sequence: CDR1 SGHVS, CDR2 FNYEAQ.

The V call is TRBV19, the J call TRBJ1-5; 7 positions match TRBD1. The CDR3 has 15 residues. V shed 3 bases, J shed 0 bases, and the junction held 2 bases outside the gene matches. The germline gives CDR1 LNHDA, CDR2 SQIVND (reference sequence). CDR3: CASSIDRDSNQPQHF. CDR3 nucleotides: TGTGCCAGTAGTATTGACAGGGATAGCAATCAGCCCCAGCATTTT.

V is TRBV18 and J is TRBJ1-3; 9 nucleotides line up with TRBD1. The CDR3 covers 18 residues. Looked up from germline, CDR1 is KGHSH and CDR2 is LQKENI. The ends lost 1 base at V and 0 bases at J; junction bases unmatched: 7. As DNA, the CDR3 is TGTGCCAGCTCACCACTAGCCGGGACAGGGAACTCTGGAAACACCATATATTTT. This sequence encodes CASSPLAGTGNSGNTIYF.

The rearrangement uses TRBV28 and TRBJ1-2; D ambiguous. The CDR3 loop spans 11 amino acids. The V gene's germline CDR1 is MDHEN and CDR2 SYDVKM. Trimming took off 8 bases at V and 5 bases at J, with 9 bases between the two ends. The CDR3 DNA sequence: TGTGCCAGCCGGCGGGTATATGGCTACACCTTC. The encoded protein is CASRRVYGYTF.

This clone was seen only once. This chain uses TRBV7-3 with TRBJ2-7, with 7 bases matching TRBD2. The ends lost 1 base at V and 6 bases at J; junction bases unmatched: 6. The V gene's germline CDR1 is SGHTA and CDR2 FQGTGA. The CDR3 is 14 amino acids. The CDR3 DNA sequence: TGTGCCAGCAGCTTAAATGCGGGAGTCTCCGAGCAGTACTTC. Translating gives CASSLNAGVSEQYF.

The chain carries TRBV19 and TRBJ1-1, with 9 bases aligning to TRBD1. Germline V gene lookup returns CDR1 LNHDA and CDR2 SQIVND (reference sequence). The CDR3 is made up of 14 amino acids. The junction had 8 bases not matched to a gene; V was cut back by 7 bases and J by 5 bases. The CDR3 is CASIGTGYVTEAFF. Written as DNA, the CDR3 is TGTGCCAGTATCGGGACAGGGTATGTGACTGAAGCTTTCTTT.

This clone was counted only a few times. The CDR3 protein is CASSDPTGVYGYTF. CDR3 in DNA: TGTGCCAGCAGTGACCCGACAGGGGTCTATGGCTACACCTTC. V is TRBV25-1 and J is TRBJ1-2, with TRBD1 matching 8 bases. Germline V gene data show CDR1 as MGHDK and CDR2 as SYGVNS. This CDR3 contains 14 residues. V shed 3 bases and J 4 bases; nucleotides not matched to a gene: 4.

The chain employs TRBV9 and TRBJ2-1; D possibly corresponds to TRBD2 (6 bases). The V gene's germline CDR1 is SGDLS and CDR2 YYNGEE. The CDR3 spans 15 residues. V was clipped by 0 bases and J by 5 bases, with 12 bases between them. The CDR3 sequence is CASSVDAGRNNEQFF. CDR3 in DNA: TGTGCCAGCAGCGTAGATGCGGGGAGAAACAATGAGCAGTTCTTC.

This chain links TRBV11-3 with TRBJ1-3; a possible D gene is TRBD1 (6 bases). The germline gives CDR1 SGHNT, CDR2 YENEEA. V lost 5 bases to trimming and J lost 4 bases, with 18 bases between them. CDR3 length: 16 residues. The DNA for the CDR3 is TGTGCCAGCAGCGGGGGGGCCTTCACAGGAGGAAACACCATATATTTT. This sequence encodes CASSGGAFTGGNTIYF.

The CDR3 region is CASSLWTSGTGELFF. The CDR3 DNA is TGTGCCAGCAGCTTGTGGACTAGTGGTACCGGGGAGCTGTTTTTT. The chain employs TRBV5-4 and TRBJ2-2; 7 positions agree with TRBD2. The trim removed 1 base at V and 5 bases at J, leaving 5 bases unmatched. The CDR3 sequence is 15 residues long. Germline V CDR1 and CDR2: SGHNT, YYREEE (reference sequence).

The V and J genes are TRBV6-5 and TRBJ1-5, with unresolved D. V was shortened by 3 bases and J by 0 bases, with 9 bases between the two germline ends. CDR3 length: 15 amino acids. CDR1 is MNHEY and CDR2 is SVGAGI in the germline V gene. CDR3 amino acids: CASSYSGYSNQPQHF. CDR3 DNA sequence: TGTGCCAGCAGTTATTCAGGTTATAGCAATCAGCCCCAGCATTTT.

The chain combines TRBV7-2 with TRBJ1-2; 7 bases map to TRBD1. J gave up 3 bases and V 1 base, and 5 bases lay outside the gene matches. The CDR3 has 15 residues. Germline V gene lookup returns CDR1 SGHTA and CDR2 FQGNSA. The CDR3 protein is CASSLETGLDYGYTF. DNA of the CDR3: TGTGCCAGCAGCTTAGAGACAGGGTTGGACTATGGCTACACCTTC. Full variable domain (rest looked up from reference TRBV7-2 and TRBJ1-2): GAGVSQSPSNKVTEKGKDVELRCDPISGHTALYWYRQSLGQGLEFLIYFQGNSAPDKSGLPSDRFSAERTGGSVSTLTIQRTQQEDSAVYLCASSLETGLDYGYTFGSGTRLTVV.

V and J are TRBV7-6 and TRBJ2-1; perhaps TRBD2 as D (5 bases). CDR1 is SGHVS, CDR2 FNYEAQ, per germline. The CDR3 consists of 16 residues. Trimming removed 0 bases from V and 9 bases from J, with 18 bases in between. The CDR3 DNA follows: TGTGCCAGCAGCTTAGCTGAGTTCCGGGATTTGGGTGAGCAGTTCTTC. Translation: CASSLAEFRDLGEQFF.

The rearrangement joins TRBV18 to TRBJ2-7, with 12 bases matching TRBD1. J gave up 5 bases and V 5 bases, and 4 bases lay outside the gene matches. The CDR3 extends over 14 amino acids. Germline CDR1 and CDR2: KGHSH and LQKENI. CDR3 bases: TGTGCCAGCTCAGCCGGGACAGGGGGCGACGAGCAGTACTTC. Translating it yields CASSAGTGGDEQYF.

This chain joins TRBV30 and TRBJ1-1; TRBD1 matches 10 bases. V gave up 2 bases and J gave up 11 bases; unmatched junction bases: 8. Germline CDR1 and CDR2: GTSNPN and SVGIG (reference sequence). The CDR3 has 13 residues. CDR3 DNA sequence: TGTGCCTGGAGTCGACAGGGGGCCAGTTCGGCTTTCTTT. Translated, it gives CAWSRQGASSAFF.